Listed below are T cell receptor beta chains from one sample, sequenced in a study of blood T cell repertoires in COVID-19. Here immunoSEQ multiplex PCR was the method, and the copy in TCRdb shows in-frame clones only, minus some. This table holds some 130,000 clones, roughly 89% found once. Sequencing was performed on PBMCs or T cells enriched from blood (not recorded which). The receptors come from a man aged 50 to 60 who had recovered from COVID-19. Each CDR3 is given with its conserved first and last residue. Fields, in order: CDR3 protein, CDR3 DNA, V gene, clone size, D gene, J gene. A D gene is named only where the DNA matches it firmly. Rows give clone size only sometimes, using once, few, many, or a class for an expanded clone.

cdr3_aa: CASSPQKTSGSYEQYF
cdr3_nt: TGCGCCAGCAGCCCCCAAAAGACTAGCGGGAGCTACGAGCAGTACTTC
v_call: TRBV5-1
clone_size: -
d_call: TRBD2
j_call: TRBJ2-7

cdr3_aa: CASSFRGGYTF
cdr3_nt: TGTGCCAGCAGTTTTAGGGGCGGCTACACCTTC
v_call: TRBV28
clone_size: -
d_call: -
j_call: TRBJ1-2

cdr3_aa: CASSLGGRGASYNEQFF
cdr3_nt: TGTGCCAGCAGCTTGGGAGGGCGGGGGGCTTCCTACAATGAGCAGTTCTTC
v_call: TRBV7-2
clone_size: -
d_call: TRBD2
j_call: TRBJ2-1

cdr3_aa: CASSVGTGGYNEQFF
cdr3_nt: TGCGCCAGCAGCGTGGGGACAGGAGGCTACAATGAGCAGTTCTTC
v_call: TRBV5-1
clone_size: few
d_call: TRBD1
j_call: TRBJ2-1

cdr3_aa: CASSSLRDTEAFF
cdr3_nt: TGTGCCAGCAGTTCTCTCAGGGACACTGAAGCTTTCTTT
v_call: TRBV27
clone_size: once
d_call: -
j_call: TRBJ1-1

cdr3_aa: CASSERRANYGYTF
cdr3_nt: TGTGCCAGCAGTGAAAGGAGAGCTAACTATGGCTACACCTTC
v_call: TRBV2
clone_size: once
d_call: -
j_call: TRBJ1-2

cdr3_aa: CATSDPSGSYEQYF
cdr3_nt: TGTGCCACCAGTGATCCTAGCGGGAGTTACGAGCAGTACTTC
v_call: TRBV24-1
clone_size: -
d_call: TRBD2
j_call: TRBJ2-7

cdr3_aa: CASSLSPGGRGSTGELFF
cdr3_nt: TGTGCCAGCAGCTTAAGCCCGGGGGGGCGAGGGTCCACCGGGGAGCTGTTTTTT
v_call: TRBV7-3
clone_size: -
d_call: TRBD2
j_call: TRBJ2-2

cdr3_aa: CASSSTTGAVGTFF
cdr3_nt: TGTGCCAGCAGCTCCACGACAGGGGCCGTCGGAACTTTCTTT
v_call: TRBV11-2
clone_size: -
d_call: TRBD1
j_call: TRBJ1-1

cdr3_aa: CASSQVAGVETQYF
cdr3_nt: TGTGCCAGCAGCCAAGTTGCCGGGGTAGAGACCCAGTACTTC
v_call: TRBV14
clone_size: -
d_call: -
j_call: TRBJ2-5